A selection of T cell receptor beta chains follows, all from one sample in a study of graft-versus-host responses after intestinal transplantation. Assay used: immunoSEQ multiplex PCR; TCRdb lists only in-frame clones, some missing. The sample has roughly 4,700 clones, 25% to 30% seen once. Sequences were derived from alloreactive CD8+ T cells from a mixed lymphocyte reaction culture, sampled before intestinal transplant. The receptors derive from a human patient who received an intestinal transplant. The CDR3 runs from the conserved cysteine through the conserved F or W. A D gene is named only where the DNA matches it firmly. For some rows the clone size is stated as once, few or many, or as a class when expanded; others skip it.

CDR3 protein | CDR3 DNA | V gene | clone size | D gene | J gene
CASSDRVTYEQYF | TGTGCCAGCAGTGACAGGGTTACCTACGAGCAGTACTTC | TRBV6-9 | few | TRBD1 | TRBJ2-7
CACGSGRIWLSGSWSSGLSYEQYF | TGTGCTTGTGGTTCCGGCCGCATTTGGTTGTCAGGTTCCTGGTCTAGCGGACTCTCCTACGAGCAGTACTTC | TRBV12-5 | . | TRBD2 | TRBJ2-7
CASSMWTSGYEQYF | TGTGCCAGCAGTATGTGGACTAGCGGCTACGAGCAGTACTTC | TRBV6-5 | . | TRBD2 | TRBJ2-7
CASSSSPRQEAFF | TGTGCCAGCAGTTCTTCCCCTAGACAGGAAGCTTTCTTT | TRBV6-5 | once | . | TRBJ1-1
CASSYGTYQPQHF | TGTGCCAGCAGTTACGGGACTTATCAGCCCCAGCATTTT | TRBV6-6 | . | . | TRBJ1-5
CASSLLPGAYTEAFF | TGTGCCAGCAGCTTACTTCCGGGGGCTTACACTGAAGCTTTCTTT | TRBV7-9 | medium-sized | . | TRBJ1-1
CASSPSNTGELFF | TGTGCCAGCAGCCCTTCGAACACCGGGGAGCTGTTTTTT | TRBV27 | . | . | TRBJ2-2
CAAQRGNTEAFF | TGTGCCGCACAACGAGGGAACACTGAAGCTTTCTTT | TRBV13 | . | . | TRBJ1-1
CASSLAQDTQYF | TGCGCCAGCAGCCTCGCGCAGGATACGCAGTATTTT | TRBV4-1 | medium-sized | . | TRBJ2-3
CASSSGLGEQYF | TGTGCCAGCAGTTCGGGACTTGGCGAGCAGTACTTC | TRBV2 | few | . | TRBJ2-7
CASSLIQHTGELFF | TGCGCCAGCAGCCTAATACAGCACACCGGGGAGCTGTTTTTT | TRBV4-1 | medium-sized | . | TRBJ2-2
CASSIVDSGNTIYF | TGTGCCAGTAGTATAGTCGACAGCGGAAACACCATATATTTT | TRBV19 | . | . | TRBJ1-3
CASTSPGQLEAFF | TGTGCCAGCACCTCTCCCGGGCAACTTGAAGCTTTCTTT | TRBV28 | . | . | TRBJ1-1
CASSIGLAGELFF | TGTGCCAGCAGCATCGGACTAGCCGGGGAGCTGTTTTTT | TRBV6-6 | . | TRBD2 | TRBJ2-2
CASSLKRGEQYF | TGTGCCAGCAGCTTAAAAAGAGGGGAGCAGTACTTC | TRBV11-3 | . | . | TRBJ2-7
CASSLGGGGGYTF | TGTGCCAGCAGCTTGGGGGGGGGCGGTGGCTACACCTTC | TRBV5-6 | many | . | TRBJ1-2
CASSFKGWTEAFF | TGCGCCAGCAGCTTTAAGGGGTGGACTGAAGCTTTCTTT | TRBV5-1 | medium-sized | . | TRBJ1-1
CASSLELVDSDTQYF | TGTGCCAGTAGTCTGGAGCTGGTCGACTCGGATACGCAGTATTTT | TRBV19 | few | . | TRBJ2-3
CASSIDLRGYNEQFF | TGTGCCAGTAGTATAGATCTTAGAGGTTACAATGAGCAGTTCTTC | TRBV19 | few | . | TRBJ2-1
CASSPGTSGAYNEQFF | TGTGCCAGCAGTCCCGGGACTAGCGGAGCCTACAATGAGCAGTTCTTC | TRBV27 | medium-sized | TRBD2 | TRBJ2-1
CAVGGYEQYF | TGTGCCGTCGGGGGCTACGAGCAGTACTTC | TRBV6-5 | . | . | TRBJ2-7
CASSLAGAYEQYF | TGTGCCAGCAGTTTAGCGGGAGCCTACGAGCAGTACTTC | TRBV27 | medium-sized | TRBD2 | TRBJ2-7
CASSQAQITSYNSPLHF | TGCGCCAGCAGCCAGGCACAGATTACCTCCTATAATTCACCCCTCCACTTT | TRBV4-1 | . | . | TRBJ1-6
CASSEAGGSGETQYF | TGTGCCAGCAGCGAAGCGGGGGGCTCTGGGGAGACCCAGTACTTC | TRBV28 | . | TRBD2 | TRBJ2-5
CASSEDPYPGGYTF | TGTGCCAGCAGTGAAGACCCCTACCCCGGTGGCTACACCTTC | TRBV6-1 | . | . | TRBJ1-2
CASGLVRGIRRYEQYF | TGTGCTAGTGGTTTGGTACGGGGCATACGCCGCTACGAGCAGTACTTC | TRBV12-5 | . | . | TRBJ2-7
CASSIIAVSYNEQFF | TGTGCCAGTAGTATCATAGCGGTCTCCTACAATGAGCAGTTCTTC | TRBV19 | . | . | TRBJ2-1
CASSSVWRETMAGELFF | TGTGCCAGCAGCTCGGTCTGGCGGGAGACGATGGCCGGGGAGCTGTTTTTT | TRBV7-2 | . | TRBD2 | TRBJ2-2
CASSLAVSSYEQYF | TGTGCCAGCAGTCTAGCGGTGAGCTCCTACGAGCAGTACTTC | TRBV6-1 | . | TRBD2 | TRBJ2-7
CASSLAGGSYEQYF | TGTGCCAGCAGCTTAGCAGGGGGTTCCTACGAGCAGTACTTC | TRBV11-1 | few | . | TRBJ2-7
CASSYGGPNNEQFF | TGTGCCAGCAGTTACGGCGGACCCAACAATGAGCAGTTCTTC | TRBV6-5 | . | . | TRBJ2-1
CASSLSGYNEQFF | TGTGCCAGCAGCCTCTCCGGCTACAATGAGCAGTTCTTC | TRBV14 | medium-sized | . | TRBJ2-1
CASSLTVGGQPQHF | TGTGCCAGCAGTTTAACGGTGGGGGGTCAGCCCCAGCATTTT | TRBV27 | few | . | TRBJ1-5
CASSELGGLDTQYF | TGTGCCAGCAGTGAGCTAGGTGGGTTGGATACGCAGTATTTT | TRBV27 | few | . | TRBJ2-3
CASSFQETQYF | TGTGCCAGCAGCTTCCAAGAGACCCAGTACTTC | TRBV13 | . | . | TRBJ2-5
CASRGTSVIAFTGELFF | TGCGCCAGCAGGGGGACTAGCGTGATTGCCTTCACCGGGGAGCTGTTTTTT | TRBV10-2 | medium-sized | TRBD2 | TRBJ2-2
CASSQSGVLPQETQYF | TGCGCCAGCAGCCAATCCGGTGTCCTGCCCCAAGAGACCCAGTACTTC | TRBV4-1 | . | . | TRBJ2-5
CASSQEGGSYEQYF | TGCGCCAGCAGCCAAGAAGGGGGATCCTACGAGCAGTACTTC | TRBV4-1 | . | . | TRBJ2-7
CASSPTSAQEQFF | TGTGCCAGCAGCCCTACTAGCGCCCAGGAGCAGTTCTTC | TRBV6-5 | . | TRBD2 | TRBJ2-1
CASWLSISRKTYGYTF | TGTGCCAGCTGGTTAAGTATCTCGCGAAAGACCTATGGCTACACCTTC | TRBV5-5 | . | . | TRBJ1-2
CASSLVGGDEQYF | TGTGCCAGCAGCTTGGTGGGGGGGGACGAGCAGTACTTC | TRBV5-6 | . | TRBD2 | TRBJ2-7
CASSLDWTDTQYF | TGTGCCAGCAGCTTAGACTGGACAGATACGCAGTATTTT | TRBV7-9 | . | . | TRBJ2-3
CASSYTDTQYF | TGTGCCAGCAGCTACACAGATACGCAGTATTTT | TRBV7-8 | medium-sized | . | TRBJ2-3
CASSLGTTGWDEQYF | TGTGCCAGCAGCTTAGGTACGACAGGGTGGGACGAGCAGTACTTC | TRBV11-2 | . | TRBD1 | TRBJ2-7
CASSERLFGTGGRYTF | TGTGCCAGCAGTGAAAGATTGTTTGGGACAGGGGGCAGGTACACCTTC | TRBV6-1 | . | TRBD1 | TRBJ1-2
CASSEAQWDAQFF | TGTGCCAGCAGTGAAGCGCAGTGGGACGCGCAGTTCTTC | TRBV13 | few | . | TRBJ2-1
CAWSPGGSEQYF | TGTGCCTGGAGTCCGGGAGGGAGCGAGCAGTACTTC | TRBV30 | few | TRBD2 | TRBJ2-7
CASSYEEFNEQFF | TGTGCCAGCAGTTACGAGGAGTTCAATGAGCAGTTCTTC | TRBV6-5 | few | . | TRBJ2-1
CASSLSPPTSGFTDTQYF | TGTGCCAGCAGCTTGTCCCCCCCCACTAGCGGGTTCACAGATACGCAGTATTTT | TRBV7-4 | few | TRBD2 | TRBJ2-3
CAIAQGNTEAFF | TGTGCCATCGCCCAGGGTAACACTGAAGCTTTCTTT | TRBV28 | medium-sized | . | TRBJ1-1
CASSIYNEQFF | TGTGCCAGCAGCATCTACAATGAGCAGTTCTTC | TRBV7-8 | . | . | TRBJ2-1
CASSLDVNEQFF | TGTGCCAGCAGCTTAGACGTGAATGAGCAGTTCTTC | TRBV7-6 | few | . | TRBJ2-1
CASSIPRQGPHEAFF | TGTGCCAGCAGCATCCCGCGACAGGGGCCTCATGAAGCTTTCTTT | TRBV7-9 | once | TRBD1 | TRBJ1-1
CASGGTGGYEQYF | TGTGCCAGCGGTGGGACAGGGGGCTACGAGCAGTACTTC | TRBV27 | . | TRBD1 | TRBJ2-7
CASSVGLAGVDEQYF | TGTGCCAGCAGCGTAGGGCTAGCGGGAGTTGACGAGCAGTACTTC | TRBV9 | medium-sized | TRBD2 | TRBJ2-7
CAISLDGSYEQYF | TGTGCCATCAGCCTCGACGGTTCCTACGAGCAGTACTTC | TRBV6-6 | . | . | TRBJ2-7
CASSIPGRGRGGYTF | TGTGCCAGTAGTATCCCCGGCAGGGGCCGGGGAGGCTACACCTTC | TRBV19 | . | . | TRBJ1-2